Listed below are T cell receptor beta chains from one sample, sequenced in a study of vaccination and CD4 T cells after COVID-19. From the PCR reads, TCRdb called clonotypes with MiXCR, one entry per CDR3 protein. This sample has under 7,000 distinct CDR3 sequences, with approximately 35% found just once. The antigens these receptors bind are not known. The specimen sequenced was CD4+ T cells from blood, cultured in vitro. Receptor source: a human donor in good health. Each CDR3 is given with its conserved first and last residue. The order of the fields is D gene, V gene, J gene, clone size, CDR3 DNA, CDR3 protein. A D gene is named only where the DNA matches it firmly. A clone size is listed for some rows: how often the clone was seen (once, few, many), or a class if it is expanded.

-	TRBV6-1	TRBJ2-5	few	TGTGCCAGCAGTGAAGAGCAGGGCCGGATTCCCCAGTACTTC	CASSEEQGRIPQYF
-	TRBV20-1	TRBJ1-5	few	TGCAGTGCTGCCCTTTTGGGGGGCTGGGATCAGCCCCAGCATTTT	CSAALLGGWDQPQHF
TRBD2	TRBV20-1	TRBJ2-3	once	TGCAGTGCCCCCAGGGGTAGCGGGAGTGTGATAGGCTATTTT	CSAPRGSGSVIGYF
-	TRBV25-1	TRBJ1-5	few	TGTGCCAGCAGTGAATCAGGGAATCAGCCCCAGCATTTT	CASSESGNQPQHF
-	TRBV27	TRBJ2-7	-	TGTGCCAGCAGTTTCCTCCCAGGGCCCTACGAGCAGTACTTC	CASSFLPGPYEQYF
-	TRBV6-1	TRBJ1-1	few	TGTGCCAGCCCCGAAGGGACCTACACTGAAGCTTTCTTT	CASPEGTYTEAFF
-	TRBV24-1	TRBJ1-5	few	TGTGCCACCAGGGGGGAGGGCTTGGGCAATCAGCCCCAGCATTTT	CATRGEGLGNQPQHF
-	TRBV24-1	TRBJ2-1	-	TGTGCCACCGGCCCGACAGGCGGGTACAATGAGCAGTTCTTC	CATGPTGGYNEQFF
TRBD1	TRBV20-1	TRBJ2-5	medium-sized	TGCAGTGCTAGCGTTGGGACAGGAGAGACCCAGTACTTC	CSASVGTGETQYF
TRBD2	TRBV20-1	TRBJ2-3	-	TGCAGTGCTTTAGGGAGCGGGAGGACAGATACGCAGTATTTT	CSALGSGRTDTQYF
-	TRBV20-1	TRBJ1-1	few	TGCAGTGCTATGACAGGTTTATACACTGAAGCTTTCTTT	CSAMTGLYTEAFF
-	TRBV20-1	TRBJ2-6	-	TGCAGTGCTAGCTATAGCTCTGGGGCCAACGTCCTGACTTTC	CSASYSSGANVLTF
TRBD1	TRBV6-5	TRBJ2-7	large	TGTGCCAGCAGTTACCCGGGACCGGGACAGGGGGCCTACGAGCAGTACTTC	CASSYPGPGQGAYEQYF
TRBD1	TRBV5-1	TRBJ1-5	-	TGCGCCAGCAGCTTGGGAGGGGGCGGGCAGCCCCAGCATTTT	CASSLGGGGQPQHF
-	TRBV10-1	TRBJ1-5	-	TGCGCCAGCAGTGAGGGGATGGGGGGTGGTGGCAATCAGCCCCAGCATTTT	CASSEGMGGGGNQPQHF
-	TRBV28	TRBJ1-5	-	TGTGCCAGCAGTTTTGTGGCGATGAATCAGCCCCAGCATTTT	CASSFVAMNQPQHF
TRBD2	TRBV10-3	TRBJ2-1	once	TGTGCCGTTGGGACTAGCGGACACAATGAGCAGTTCTTC	CAVGTSGHNEQFF
TRBD1	TRBV20-1	TRBJ2-2	-	TGCAGTGCTAGAGGTCAGGACAGGGGGGACACCGGGGAGCTGTTTTTT	CSARGQDRGDTGELFF
-	TRBV19	TRBJ2-5	-	TGTGCCAGTAGTATGGGGAGCAGTCAAGAGACCCAGTACTTC	CASSMGSSQETQYF
-	TRBV20-1	TRBJ2-1	few	TGCAGTGCTAGTAAGTTGGGCCCTGTGTATTTCTTC	CSASKLGPVYFF
-	TRBV6-1	TRBJ2-5	medium-sized	TGTGCCAGCAGCCCCGTGCCCGGGGAGACCCAGTACTTC	CASSPVPGETQYF
TRBD1	TRBV20-1	TRBJ2-5	-	TGCAGTGCTAGAACCCTGACAGGGGAAGGAGAGACCCAGTACTTC	CSARTLTGEGETQYF
-	TRBV20-1	TRBJ2-5	medium-sized	TGCTGCTCGTCACGAAGGGACCTTTGGACCCAGTACTTC	CCSSRRDLWTQYF
TRBD1	TRBV7-6	TRBJ2-7	few	TGTGCCAGCAGCCTCGGGACAGGGGAGGGCTACGAGCAGTACTTC	CASSLGTGEGYEQYF
-	TRBV7-3	TRBJ2-3	-	TGTGCCAGCAGCCTCACCCTACTAGGGGTCGGGCATACGCAGTATTTT	CASSLTLLGVGHTQYF
-	TRBV7-9	TRBJ2-5	few	TGTGCCAGCAGCCCTAGGACGGTACAAGAGACCCAGTACTTC	CASSPRTVQETQYF
-	TRBV7-2	TRBJ2-1	few	TGTGCCAGCAGCCCGGGGCGCTCCTACAATGAGCAGTTCTTC	CASSPGRSYNEQFF
-	TRBV28	TRBJ1-1	-	TGTGCCAGCAGTTTGCCAGGGAAGGGGAACACTGAAGCTTTCTTT	CASSLPGKGNTEAFF
-	TRBV5-1	TRBJ2-5	-	TGCGCCAGCAGCTTGGGACCGGGAGCGACAGAGACCCAGTACTTC	CASSLGPGATETQYF
-	TRBV7-2	TRBJ2-5	medium-sized	TGTGCCAGCAGCTTTGGGGACTGGACCCAGTACTTC	CASSFGDWTQYF
-	TRBV20-1	TRBJ1-2	medium-sized	TGCAGTGCTAGAGAACAGGGCGACCCCACGGGCTACACCTTC	CSAREQGDPTGYTF
-	TRBV7-2	TRBJ1-2	-	TGTGCCAGCAGCTTAGTTCCGGGGTCGAACTATGGCTACACCTTC	CASSLVPGSNYGYTF
TRBD1	TRBV11-3	TRBJ2-7	-	TGTGCCAGCAGCTTGACAGGGGCCTCCTACGAGCAGTACTTC	CASSLTGASYEQYF